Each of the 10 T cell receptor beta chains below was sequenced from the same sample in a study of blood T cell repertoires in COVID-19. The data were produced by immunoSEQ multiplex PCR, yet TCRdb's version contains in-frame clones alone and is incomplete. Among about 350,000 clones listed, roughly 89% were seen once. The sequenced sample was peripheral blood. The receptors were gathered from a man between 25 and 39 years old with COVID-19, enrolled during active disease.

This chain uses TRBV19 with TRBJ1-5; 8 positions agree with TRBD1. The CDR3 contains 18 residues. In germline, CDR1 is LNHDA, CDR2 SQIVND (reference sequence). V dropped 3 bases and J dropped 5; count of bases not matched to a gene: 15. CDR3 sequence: CASSMSSRGQSYYQPQHF. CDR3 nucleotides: TGTGCCAGTAGTATGAGTTCCAGGGGGCAGAGTTATTATCAGCCCCAGCATTTT.

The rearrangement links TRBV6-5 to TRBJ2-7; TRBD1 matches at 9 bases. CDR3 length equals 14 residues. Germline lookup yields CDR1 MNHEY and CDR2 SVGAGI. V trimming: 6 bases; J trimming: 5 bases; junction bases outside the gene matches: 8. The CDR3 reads CASSLGQGGNEQYF. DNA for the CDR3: TGTGCCAGCAGCTTGGGACAGGGCGGCAACGAGCAGTACTTC.

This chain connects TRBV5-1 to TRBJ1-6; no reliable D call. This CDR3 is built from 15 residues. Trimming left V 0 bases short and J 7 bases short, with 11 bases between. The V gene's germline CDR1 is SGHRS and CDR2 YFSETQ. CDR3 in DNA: TGCGCCAGCAGCTTGGGGCCATCACACAATTCACCCCTCCACTTT. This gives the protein CASSLGPSHNSPLHF.

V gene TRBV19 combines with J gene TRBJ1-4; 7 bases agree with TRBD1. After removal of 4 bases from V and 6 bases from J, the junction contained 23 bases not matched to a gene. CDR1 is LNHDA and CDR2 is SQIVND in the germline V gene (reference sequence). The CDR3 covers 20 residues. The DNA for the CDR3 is TGTGCCAGTAGTACCACTGAGGGGAACACCGGTGAGGGGGCTTATGAAAAACTGTTTTTT. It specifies CASSTTEGNTGEGAYEKLFF.

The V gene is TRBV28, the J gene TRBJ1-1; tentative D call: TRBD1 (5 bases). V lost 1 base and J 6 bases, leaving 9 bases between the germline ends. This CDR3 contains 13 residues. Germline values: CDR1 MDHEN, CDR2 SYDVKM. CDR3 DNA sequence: TGTGCCAGCAGTTTATATGGAGGGGCTGAAGCTTTCTTT. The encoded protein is CASSLYGGAEAFF. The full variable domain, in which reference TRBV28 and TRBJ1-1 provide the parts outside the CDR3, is DVKVTQSSRYLVKRTGEKVFLECVQDMDHENMFWYRQDPGLGLRLIYFSYDVKMKEKGDIPEGYSVSREKKERFSLILESASTNQTSMYLCASSLYGGAEAFFGQGTRLTVV.

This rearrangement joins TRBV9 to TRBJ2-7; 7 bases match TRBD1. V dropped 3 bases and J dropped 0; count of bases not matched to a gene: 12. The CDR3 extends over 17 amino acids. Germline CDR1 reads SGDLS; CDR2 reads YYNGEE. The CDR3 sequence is CASSAPRQGPSSYEQYF. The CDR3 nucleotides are TGTGCCAGCAGCGCCCCCCGACAGGGCCCTAGCTCCTACGAGCAGTACTTC.

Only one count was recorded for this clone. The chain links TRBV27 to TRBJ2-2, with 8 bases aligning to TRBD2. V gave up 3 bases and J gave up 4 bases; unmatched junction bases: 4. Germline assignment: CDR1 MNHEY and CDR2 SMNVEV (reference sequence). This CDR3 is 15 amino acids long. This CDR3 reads CASSFSGGGTGELFF. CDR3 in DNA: TGTGCCAGCAGTTTTTCCGGGGGGGGCACCGGGGAGCTGTTTTTT.

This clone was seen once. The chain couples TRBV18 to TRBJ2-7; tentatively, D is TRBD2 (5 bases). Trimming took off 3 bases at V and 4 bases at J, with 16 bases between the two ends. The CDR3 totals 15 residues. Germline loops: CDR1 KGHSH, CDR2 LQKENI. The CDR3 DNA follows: TGTGCCAGCTCACCCCCTACGGTCGAGCGGTACGAGCAGTACTTC. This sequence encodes CASSPPTVERYEQYF.

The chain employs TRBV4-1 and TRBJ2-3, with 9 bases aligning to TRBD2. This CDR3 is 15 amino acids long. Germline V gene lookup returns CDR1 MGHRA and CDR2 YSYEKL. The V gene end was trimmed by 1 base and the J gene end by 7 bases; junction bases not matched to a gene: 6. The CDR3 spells CASSQVLAGPNTQYF. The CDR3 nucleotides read TGCGCCAGCAGCCAAGTACTAGCGGGCCCAAATACGCAGTATTTT.

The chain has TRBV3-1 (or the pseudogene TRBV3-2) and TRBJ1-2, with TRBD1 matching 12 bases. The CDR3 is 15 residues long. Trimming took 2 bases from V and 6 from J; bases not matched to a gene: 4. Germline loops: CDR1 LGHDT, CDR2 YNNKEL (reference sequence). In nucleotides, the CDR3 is TGTGCCAGCAGCCAATTGGGACAGGGGGCCGATGGCTACACCTTC. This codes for CASSQLGQGADGYTF.